Listed below are T cell receptor beta chains from one sample, sequenced in a study of cytotoxic CD8 clonotypes in ibrutinib-treated CLL. The repertoire was sequenced with immunoSEQ multiplex PCR; TCRdb's copy has only in-frame clones and lacks some. In the table there are some 150,000 clones, around three quarters of which are singletons. The sample consisted of PBMCs, taken after 12 months of ibrutinib treatment. Receptor source: a human donor with chronic lymphocytic leukemia. Each CDR3 is given with its conserved first and last residue. A D gene is named only where the DNA matches it firmly. Expanded clones are given a class, and other clones once, few, many or no size at all.

>TRBJ1-1|few|TRBV5-6|NA
CASSFTSRGTEAFF
TGTGCCAGCAGCTTCACATCCCGGGGGACTGAAGCTTTCTTT
>TRBJ1-5|NA|TRBV18|NA
CASSPMGALEGQPQHF
TGTGCCAGCTCACCAATGGGGGCCCTCGAGGGTCAGCCCCAGCATTTT
>TRBJ2-5|NA|TRBV5-6|NA
CASTPGATGETQYF
TGTGCCAGCACCCCAGGAGCGACGGGAGAGACCCAGTACTTC
>TRBJ2-7|NA|TRBV28|TRBD1
CASSLLGQVYEQYF
TGTGCCAGCAGTTTACTCGGACAGGTCTACGAGCAGTACTTC
>TRBJ1-5|NA|TRBV7-8|NA
CASSSKAQDGQPQHF
TGTGCCAGCAGCTCGAAGGCACAGGATGGGCAACCCCAGCATTTT
>TRBJ2-7|NA|TRBV6-5|TRBD1
CASSEQGGPYEQYF
TGTGCCAGCAGTGAACAGGGGGGACCCTACGAGCAGTACTTC
>TRBJ1-4|many|TRBV2|NA
CASSEMDSSTNEKLFF
TGTGCCAGCAGTGAAATGGACAGTTCAACTAATGAAAAACTGTTTTTT
>TRBJ2-7|NA|TRBV27|TRBD2
CASRGLAGASSYEQYF
TGTGCCAGCAGGGGACTAGCGGGCGCTAGCTCCTACGAGCAGTACTTC
>TRBJ2-7|NA|TRBV6-5|TRBD1
CASSYAGTGSYEQYF
TGTGCCAGCAGTTATGCCGGGACAGGCTCCTACGAGCAGTACTTC
>TRBJ1-4|NA|TRBV19|NA
CASSHNSNRGGKLFF
TGTGCCAGTAGTCACAACAGCAACCGGGGCGGAAAACTGTTTTTT
>TRBJ2-2|NA|TRBV7-6|NA
CASSLESGGTGELFF
TGTGCCAGCAGCTTAGAAAGCGGCGGTACCGGGGAGCTGTTTTTT
>TRBJ2-7|NA|TRBV7-2|NA
CASSSSRDEQYF
TGTGCCAGCAGCTCCTCTAGGGACGAGCAGTACTTC
>TRBJ2-3|NA|TRBV27|NA
CASIPLDESTDTQYF
TGTGCCAGCATTCCTTTAGACGAGAGCACAGATACGCAGTATTTT
>TRBJ2-7|NA|TRBV28|NA
CASSLAGTYAYEQYF
TGTGCCAGCAGCCTAGCCGGGACATACGCCTACGAGCAGTACTTC
>TRBJ1-1|few|TRBV29-1|NA
CSVGRASTRSSRNTEAFF
TGCAGCGTCGGAAGGGCGAGCACAAGGAGCTCCCGGAACACTGAAGCTTTCTTT
>TRBJ2-5|NA|TRBV2|TRBD1
CASNRDRQETQYF
TGTGCCAGCAACAGGGACAGACAAGAGACCCAGTACTTC
>TRBJ2-5|NA|TRBV7-9|NA
CASSLATGSGTQYF
TGTGCCAGCAGCTTAGCCACAGGGTCCGGGACCCAGTACTTC
>TRBJ2-1|NA|TRBV9|TRBD2
CASSVASGPNEQFF
TGTGCCAGCAGCGTAGCTAGCGGGCCCAATGAGCAGTTCTTC
>TRBJ2-3|once|TRBV15|TRBD2
CATSRGTSGSPTDTQYF
TGTGCCACCAGCAGAGGGACTAGCGGTTCTCCCACAGATACGCAGTATTTT
>TRBJ2-7|NA|TRBV10-3|TRBD2
CAISELAGYEQYF
TGTGCCATCAGTGAGTTAGCGGGGTACGAGCAGTACTTC
>TRBJ2-3|NA|TRBV4-3|NA
CASSRRLDSRNSTDTQYF
TGCGCCAGCAGCCGCCGGCTCGACTCCCGGAACTCCACAGATACGCAGTATTTT
>TRBJ2-3|NA|TRBV7-2|NA
CASSVRTDPSTDTQYF
TGTGCCAGCAGCGTGCGGACAGACCCTAGCACAGATACGCAGTATTTT
>TRBJ2-6|NA|TRBV7-2|NA
CASSLRGRGTTSGANVLTF
TGTGCCAGCAGCTTAAGGGGTAGAGGAACAACCTCTGGGGCCAACGTCCTGACTTTC
>TRBJ1-5|once|TRBV6-5|NA
CASRGVWDNQPQHF
TGTGCCAGCAGGGGCGTTTGGGACAATCAGCCCCAGCATTTT
>TRBJ2-1|NA|TRBV12-5|NA
CASGFGAPGEQFF
TGTGCTAGTGGTTTCGGGGCGCCGGGTGAGCAGTTCTTC